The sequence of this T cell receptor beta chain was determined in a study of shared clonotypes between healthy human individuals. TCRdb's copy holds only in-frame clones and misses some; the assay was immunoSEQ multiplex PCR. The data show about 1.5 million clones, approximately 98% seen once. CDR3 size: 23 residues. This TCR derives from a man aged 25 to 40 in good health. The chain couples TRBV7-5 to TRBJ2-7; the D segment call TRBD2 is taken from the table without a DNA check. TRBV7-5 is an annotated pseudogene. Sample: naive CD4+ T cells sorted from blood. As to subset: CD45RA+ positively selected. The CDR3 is CVRSRGPSRRTTSGRAGTYEQYF. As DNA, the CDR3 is TGTGTCAGAAGCCGAGGACCGTCCCGGAGGACGACTAGCGGGAGGGCCGGGACCTACGAGCAGTACTTC.